One and the same sample provided the 8 T cell receptor beta chains below, sequenced in a study of beta chain features in type 1 diabetes. The authors reverse transcribed all of the isolated RNA, so sequencing captured expressed TCRB transcripts. Assay used: immunoSEQ multiplex PCR; TCRdb lists only in-frame clones, some missing. The table includes about 150,000 clones, around 10% detected once. Sequencing input: central memory CD4+ T cells from blood. The receptors originated from a man aged 18 to 30 in good health.

This clone has more than one count but fewer than ten. The CDR3 spells CATSRRGLAYQETQYF. The CDR3 coding sequence is TGTGCCACCAGCAGGAGGGGTTTAGCGTACCAAGAGACCCAGTACTTC. The genes are TRBV15 and TRBJ2-5; either TRBD1 or TRBD2 may supply D (5 bases each). V lost 3 bases, J lost 0 bases, and 14 bases lay in between. The CDR3 consists of 16 residues. CDR1 is LNHNV and CDR2 is YYDKDF in the germline V gene (reference sequence).

This clone was counted ten times or more. The chain joins TRBV10-3 to TRBJ2-3, with a tentative D call TRBD1 (5 bases). This CDR3 is 16 amino acids long. Trimming removed 3 bases from V and 0 bases from J, with 13 bases in between. Germline V gene data show CDR1 as ENHRY and CDR2 as SYGVKD. The chain's CDR3 is CAISDPGKGSTDTQYF. Written as DNA, the CDR3 is TGTGCCATCAGTGACCCAGGGAAGGGAAGCACAGATACGCAGTATTTT.

The chain couples TRBV19 to TRBJ1-4, with D hard to call. Trimming took 1 base from V and 0 from J, leaving 9 bases between them. The germline gives CDR1 LNHDA, CDR2 SQIVND (reference sequence). CDR3 size: 16 residues. The CDR3 sequence: CASSIVARATNEKLFF. The CDR3 DNA follows: TGTGCCAGTAGTATAGTGGCCCGCGCAACTAATGAAAAACTGTTTTTT.

This clone showed up just a few times. The V gene is TRBV29-1, the J gene TRBJ2-2; a weak D match, TRBD1 (6 bases). Germline V gives CDR1 SQVTM, CDR2 ANQGSEA. Deletions cut 6 bases from V and 4 bases from J, with 15 bases between. CDR3 size: 14 residues. This chain's CDR3 is CSVGAQSRTGELFF. CDR3 DNA: TGCAGCGTGGGGGCCCAGTCCCGCACCGGGGAGCTGTTTTTT.

The chain joins TRBV15 to TRBJ1-1; 8 bases map to TRBD1. After removal of 7 bases from V and 4 bases from J, the junction contained 11 bases not matched to a gene. Germline CDR1 and CDR2: LNHNV and YYDKDF (reference sequence). The CDR3 runs 15 residues. Written as DNA, the CDR3 is TGTGCCACCACCAGGGGCAGGGGGCTGGGCACTGAAGCTTTCTTT. This gives the protein CATTRGRGLGTEAFF.

This clone was counted between two and nine times. V is TRBV7-2 and J is TRBJ1-2; D is undetermined. Germline V gene data show CDR1 as SGHTA and CDR2 as FQGNSA. Trimming took off 5 bases at V and 7 bases at J, with 17 bases between the two ends. The CDR3 runs to 14 residues. CDR3 protein: CASSPRTLTGGYTF. The CDR3, as DNA: TGTGCCAGCAGCCCCCGGACCCTTACGGGTGGCTACACCTTC.

This clone was detected a few times. V is TRBV29-1 and J is TRBJ1-5; D possibly corresponds to TRBD1 (6 bases). The germline V gene has CDR1 SQVTM and CDR2 ANQGSEA. This CDR3 region has 15 residues. The germline V and J ends were trimmed by 4 bases and 4 bases, with 17 bases remaining between them. In DNA form, the CDR3 reads TGCAGCGTTGGGGGAATCGGGGGGCCGAATCAGCCCCAGCATTTT. Its translation is CSVGGIGGPNQPQHF.

This clone showed up just a few times. The V gene is TRBV2, the J gene TRBJ2-1, with 9 bases fitting TRBD1. This CDR3 spans 14 amino acids. Germline trimming cut 7 bases from V and 3 bases from J; bases unmatched to any gene: 4. Germline V gene lookup returns CDR1 SNHLY and CDR2 FYNNEI. In nucleotides, the CDR3 is TGTGCCAGCAAAGGGGGACAGGGCTACAATGAGCAGTTCTTC. This codes for CASKGGQGYNEQFF.